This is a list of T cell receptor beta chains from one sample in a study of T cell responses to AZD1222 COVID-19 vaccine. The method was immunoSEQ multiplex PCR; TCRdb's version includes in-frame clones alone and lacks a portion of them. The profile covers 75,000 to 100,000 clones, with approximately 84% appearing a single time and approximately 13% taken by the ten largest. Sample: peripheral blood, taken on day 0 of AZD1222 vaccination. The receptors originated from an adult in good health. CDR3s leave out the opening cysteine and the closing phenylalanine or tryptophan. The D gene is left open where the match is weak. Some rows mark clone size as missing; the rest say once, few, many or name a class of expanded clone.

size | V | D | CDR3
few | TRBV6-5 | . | ASSSPVQEAEAF
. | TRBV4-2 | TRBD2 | ASSYRLAGGPNAGELF
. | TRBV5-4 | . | ASSLAGTIYEQY
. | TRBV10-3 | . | AISGGAQNTEAF
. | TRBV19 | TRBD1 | ASSHPGQFKNIQY
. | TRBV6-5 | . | ASSSPHTRTDTQY
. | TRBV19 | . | AGSRNEQY
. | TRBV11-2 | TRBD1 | ASSRGQGSGYT
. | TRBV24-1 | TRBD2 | ATGGGYTGELF
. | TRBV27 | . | ASSPPGERGQPQH
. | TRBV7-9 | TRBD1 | ASSLGIGQGLYEQY